What follows are 20 T cell receptor beta chains derived from one specimen sequenced in a study of response to subunit inactivated influenza vaccine. TCRdb passed the RT-PCR reads through MiXCR, listing each CDR3 protein once. The sample lists 400,000 to 550,000 distinct CDR3 sequences, approximately 24% occurring once. Sequencing used CD4+ T cells sorted from PBMCs, obtained about 5 days after vaccination. Receptors originate from a man aged 45-65 years who received an inactivated influenza vaccine.

This clonotype was detected only a few times. For the CDR3, the DNA is TGTGCCAGCAGTTTATGGAGGGCCGACCTCTACACCTTC. Translating gives CASSLWRADLYTF. The genes are TRBV12-3 or TRBV12-4 and TRBJ1-2, with D unresolved. The CDR3 covers 13 residues. Trimming stripped 2 bases from V and 10 bases from J, with 14 bases between.

The rearrangement joins TRBV5-1 to TRBJ1-2; D might be TRBD1 (5 bases). V lost 1 base and J 0 bases, leaving 19 bases between the germline ends. Germline V gives CDR1 SGHRS, CDR2 YFSETQ. This CDR3 is 18 amino acids long. CDR3 sequence reads: CASSLKFGDVAPNYGYTF. DNA for the CDR3: TGCGCCAGCAGCTTGAAGTTCGGGGACGTTGCTCCTAACTATGGCTACACCTTC.

V and J are TRBV6-5 and TRBJ2-2; D tentatively reads TRBD1 or TRBD2 (5 bases each). Germline V CDR1 and CDR2: MNHEY, SVGAGI. Trimming took 0 bases from V and 2 from J, leaving 7 bases between them. CDR3 length: 15 residues. In DNA form, the CDR3 reads TGTGCCAGCAGTTACTCGGGACCCAACACCGGGGAGCTGTTTTTT. Translating gives CASSYSGPNTGELFF.

This chain uses TRBV10-3 with TRBJ2-4, with D maybe TRBD1 (6 bases). Per the germline V gene, CDR1 is ENHRY and CDR2 is SYGVKD. The CDR3 is 17 residues long. V lost 4 bases and J 1 base, leaving 17 bases between the germline ends. CDR3 sequence (DNA): TGTGCCATCAGTGGCCCGCCGGGACAATCGGCCAAAAACATTCAGTACTTC. Amino acids: CAISGPPGQSAKNIQYF.

This clonotype was observed at least ten times. The chain couples TRBV29-1 to TRBJ2-1; D not resolved. V dropped 4 bases and J dropped 8 bases, with 9 bases sitting between them. Per the germline V gene, CDR1 is SQVTM and CDR2 is ANQGSEA. The CDR3 totals 11 residues. The CDR3 protein is CSVGVYDEQFF. The CDR3 region has the DNA TGCAGCGTTGGGGTTTACGATGAGCAGTTCTTC.

V and J are TRBV12-3 or TRBV12-4 and TRBJ1-6; TRBD1 matches at 8 bases. The CDR3 is 16 residues long. J gave up 6 bases and V 5 bases, and 9 bases lay outside the gene matches. The CDR3 coding sequence is TGTGCCAGCAGTGAACAGGGGGAAAGGCCTAATTCACCCCTCCACTTT. It encodes CASSEQGERPNSPLHF.

V gene TRBV11-2 combines with J gene TRBJ2-7, with D unclear. The CDR3 is 15 amino acids. CDR1 is SGHAT, CDR2 FQNNGV, per germline. V lost 1 base, J lost 4 bases, and 14 bases lay in between. CDR3 DNA: TGTGCCAGCAGCTTAGGGAGCTATGCAGCTTACGAGCAGTACTTC. It specifies CASSLGSYAAYEQYF.

This clonotype occurred a few times. The rearrangement joins TRBV20-1 to TRBJ2-1; 7 positions match TRBD2. Germline CDR1 is DFQATT and CDR2 is SNEGSKA (reference sequence). This CDR3 comprises 12 residues. V dropped 7 bases and J dropped 7; count of bases not matched to a gene: 7. The CDR3 region is CSVRGGGNEQFF. The CDR3 DNA is TGCAGTGTCCGCGGGGGAGGGAATGAGCAGTTCTTC.

This clonotype was counted at least ten times. The rearrangement joins TRBV5-6 to TRBJ2-1, with TRBD2 identical over 9 bases. V trimming: 0 bases; J trimming: 8 bases; junction bases outside the gene matches: 9. Germline lookup yields CDR1 SGHDT and CDR2 YYEEEE. The CDR3 runs to 16 residues. Here the CDR3 DNA reads TGTGCCAGCAGCTTGGTGGGCGGGAGGGCCCTCGATGAGCAGTTCTTC. Translation: CASSLVGGRALDEQFF. Variable domain in full (rest from reference TRBV5-6 and TRBJ2-1): DAGVTQSPTHLIKTRGQQVTLRCSPKSGHDTVSWYQQALGQGPQFIFQYYEEEERQRGNFPDRFSGHQFPNYSSELNVNALLLGDSALYLCASSLVGGRALDEQFFGPGTRLTVL.

This clonotype was picked up a small number of times. This chain connects TRBV29-1 to TRBJ2-5, with 8 nucleotides matching TRBD1. The germline V gene has CDR1 SQVTM and CDR2 ANQGSEA. This CDR3 is 14 amino acids long. The trim removed 7 bases at V and 5 bases at J, leaving 12 bases unmatched. CDR3 in DNA: TGCAGCGAGACCCCGGCAGGGGGCCTTGAGACCCAGTACTTC. This codes for CSETPAGGLETQYF. Full variable domain (rest looked up from reference TRBV29-1 and TRBJ2-5): SAVISQKPSRDICQRGTSLTIQCQVDSQVTMMFWYRQQPGQSLTLIATANQGSEATYESGFVIDKFPISRPNLTFSTLTVSNMSPEDSSIYLCSETPAGGLETQYFGPGTRLLVL.

This clonotype has a handful of counts. This chain links TRBV28 with TRBJ2-3; no reliable D call. This CDR3 region has 14 residues. Looked up from germline, CDR1 is MDHEN and CDR2 is SYDVKM. Trimming took off 7 bases at V and 1 base at J, with 12 bases between the two ends. The CDR3 loop is CASIDGGGTDTQYF. As DNA, the CDR3 is TGTGCCAGCATCGACGGTGGGGGCACAGATACGCAGTATTTT.

The chain employs TRBV4-1 and TRBJ1-1; TRBD1 is a possible D gene (5 bases). Trimming shortened V by 6 bases and J by 3 bases, and 17 bases separated the two germline ends. Germline-derived CDR1 and CDR2 are MGHRA and YSYEKL. The CDR3 has 15 amino acids. The CDR3 reads CASRNPLRGDTEAFF. In DNA form, the CDR3 reads TGCGCCAGCAGAAACCCACTGAGGGGAGACACTGAAGCTTTCTTT.

This clonotype was counted a few times. The V and J genes are TRBV12-3 or TRBV12-4 and TRBJ2-7; 8 positions match TRBD1. With 6 bases clipped from V and 3 bases from J, the junction kept 10 bases outside the gene matches. The CDR3 totals 15 residues. CDR3 loop: CASRRPGTGFYEQYF. Here the CDR3 DNA reads TGTGCCAGCAGGAGACCCGGGACAGGATTCTACGAGCAGTACTTC.

In its sample, this clonotype was seen a few times. The V gene is TRBV6-1, the J gene TRBJ1-1, with D tentatively TRBD1 (6 bases). Germline V gene lookup returns CDR1 MNHNS and CDR2 SASEGT. The V end was cut by 10 bases, the J end by 0 bases, with 15 bases between. The CDR3 covers 14 residues. The CDR3: CATRQAHLNTEAFF. As DNA, the CDR3 is TGTGCCACCCGACAGGCGCACTTGAACACTGAAGCTTTCTTT.

The chain links TRBV20-1 to TRBJ2-5; the match to TRBD1 covers 9 bases. The CDR3 runs 15 residues. V dropped 6 bases and J dropped 2; count of bases not matched to a gene: 10. Germline CDR1 reads DFQATT; CDR2 reads SNEGSKA (reference sequence). The DNA of the CDR3 is TGCAGTGCCTTCCGGGACAGGGAGTTACAAGAGACCCAGTACTTC. Amino acids: CSAFRDRELQETQYF.

V and J are TRBV7-3 and TRBJ2-7; tentative D call: TRBD2 (6 bases). CDR1 is SGHTA, CDR2 FQGTGA, per germline. CDR3 size: 14 residues. The germline V and J ends were trimmed by 2 bases and 5 bases, with 13 bases remaining between them. The CDR3 region is CASSLLSSVHEQYF. The CDR3 nucleotides are TGTGCCAGCAGCTTATTATCTAGCGTCCACGAGCAGTACTTC.

In this sample, this clonotype turned up a few times. The genes are TRBV7-2 and TRBJ1-2; unclear D gene. The V end was cut by 5 bases, the J end by 5 bases, with 15 bases between. In germline, CDR1 is SGHTA, CDR2 FQGNSA. There are 14 residues in the CDR3. CDR3 DNA: TGTGCCAGCAGCATCACCTCCGAGGTTTATGGCTACACCTTC. It is translated as CASSITSEVYGYTF.

This clonotype was observed a handful of times. The rearrangement links TRBV7-2 to TRBJ2-5; 12 bases align to TRBD2. This CDR3 is 15 amino acids long. After removal of 4 bases from V and 5 bases from J, the junction contained 5 bases not matched to a gene. Germline V gene lookup returns CDR1 SGHTA and CDR2 FQGNSA. CDR3 coding DNA: TGTGCCAGCAGCTCTAGCGGGGGGGCCGTGGAGACCCAGTACTTC. Translating gives CASSSSGGAVETQYF.

This clonotype came up a few times. The rearrangement joins TRBV5-6 to TRBJ2-1; D is undetermined. Germline V gene lookup returns CDR1 SGHDT and CDR2 YYEEEE. The CDR3 covers 15 residues. Trimming took off 4 bases at V and 4 bases at J, with 15 bases between the two ends. CDR3 sequence reads: CASSPQQTEYNEQFF. The CDR3 DNA follows: TGTGCCAGCAGCCCCCAACAGACGGAATACAATGAGCAGTTCTTC.

The V call is TRBV12-3 or TRBV12-4, the J call TRBJ2-7; 9 bases line up with TRBD1. The CDR3 loop spans 14 amino acids. J gave up 4 bases and V 6 bases, and 7 bases lay outside the gene matches. Here the CDR3 DNA reads TGTGCCAGCAGCACCGGGACAGGGCATTACGAGCAGTACTTC. Its translation: CASSTGTGHYEQYF.